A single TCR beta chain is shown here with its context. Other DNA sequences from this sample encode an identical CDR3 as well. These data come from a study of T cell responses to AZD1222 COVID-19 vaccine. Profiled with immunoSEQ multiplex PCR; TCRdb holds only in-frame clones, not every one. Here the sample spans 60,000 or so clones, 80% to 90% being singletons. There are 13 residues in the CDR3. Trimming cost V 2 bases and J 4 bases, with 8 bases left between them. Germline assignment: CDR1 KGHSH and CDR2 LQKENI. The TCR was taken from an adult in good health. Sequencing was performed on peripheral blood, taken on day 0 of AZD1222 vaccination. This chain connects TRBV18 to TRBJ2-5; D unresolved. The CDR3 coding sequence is TGTGCCAGCTCACCAGGTAACGGAGAGACCCAGTACTTC. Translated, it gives CASSPGNGETQYF.